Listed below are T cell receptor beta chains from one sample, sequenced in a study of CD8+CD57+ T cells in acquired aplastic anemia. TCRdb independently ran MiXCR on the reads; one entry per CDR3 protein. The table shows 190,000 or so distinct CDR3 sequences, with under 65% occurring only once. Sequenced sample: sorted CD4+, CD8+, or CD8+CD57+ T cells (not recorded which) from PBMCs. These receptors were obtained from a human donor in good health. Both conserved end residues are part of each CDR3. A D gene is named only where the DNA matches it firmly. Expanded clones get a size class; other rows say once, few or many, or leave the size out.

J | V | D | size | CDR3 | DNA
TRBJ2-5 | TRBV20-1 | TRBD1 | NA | CSAGQGLGETQYF | TGCAGTGCCGGACAGGGATTGGGTGAGACCCAGTACTTC
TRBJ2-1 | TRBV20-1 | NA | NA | CSAGGGPYYNEQFF | TGCAGTGCTGGAGGCGGGCCCTACTACAATGAGCAGTTCTTC
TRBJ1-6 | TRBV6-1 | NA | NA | CASSPTNSPLHF | TGTGCCAGCAGTCCCACCAATTCACCCCTCCACTTT
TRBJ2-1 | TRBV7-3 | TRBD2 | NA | CASAAGLALYNEQFF | TGTGCCAGCGCCGCCGGACTAGCCCTATACAATGAGCAGTTCTTC
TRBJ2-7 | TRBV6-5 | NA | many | CASSYPGGYEQYF | TGTGCCAGCAGTTATCCCGGGGGCTACGAGCAGTACTTC
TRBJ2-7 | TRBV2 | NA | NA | CASSELGGYEQYF | TGTGCCAGCAGTGAACTGGGCGGCTACGAGCAGTACTTC
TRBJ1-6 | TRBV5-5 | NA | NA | CASSLNVRVGSPLHF | TGTGCCAGCAGCTTGAATGTAAGGGTAGGTTCACCCCTCCACTTT
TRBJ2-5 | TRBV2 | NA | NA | CASSLQGVETQYF | TGTGCCAGCAGTCTGCAGGGTGTAGAGACCCAGTACTTC
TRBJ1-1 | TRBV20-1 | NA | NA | CSASSTGRMNTEAFF | TGCAGTGCCTCGAGTACGGGACGGATGAACACTGAAGCTTTCTTT
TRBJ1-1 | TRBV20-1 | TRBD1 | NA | CSARGQGDTEAFF | TGCAGTGCTAGGGGACAGGGGGACACTGAAGCTTTCTTT
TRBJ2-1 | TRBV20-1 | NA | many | CSARAPYNEQFF | TGCAGTGCTAGGGCACCGTACAATGAGCAGTTCTTC
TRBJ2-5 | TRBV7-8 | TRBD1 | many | CATSGTGGGLNQETQYF | TGTGCCACCTCCGGGACAGGGGGCGGTTTGAACCAAGAGACCCAGTACTTC
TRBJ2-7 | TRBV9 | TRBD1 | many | CASSPPGQGLEQYF | TGTGCCAGCAGCCCCCCGGGACAGGGGCTCGAGCAGTACTTC
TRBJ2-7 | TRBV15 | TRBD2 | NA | CATSSQDVAGGNYEQYF | TGTGCCACCAGCAGCCAAGACGTAGCGGGAGGCAACTACGAGCAGTACTTC
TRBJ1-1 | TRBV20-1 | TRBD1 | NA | CSASRQGLLNTEAFF | TGCAGTGCTTCCCGACAGGGGCTATTGAACACTGAAGCTTTCTTT
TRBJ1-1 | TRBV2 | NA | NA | CASLGQIRPEAFF | TGTGCCAGCCTCGGACAAATCCGTCCTGAAGCTTTCTTT
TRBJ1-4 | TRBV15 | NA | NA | CATNMRATNEKLFF | TGTGCCACCAATATGAGGGCAACTAATGAAAAACTGTTTTTT
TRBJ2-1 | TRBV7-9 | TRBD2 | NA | CASLFAGLTPSSYNEQFF | TGTGCCAGCCTCTTCGCGGGACTAACACCGAGCTCCTACAATGAGCAGTTCTTC
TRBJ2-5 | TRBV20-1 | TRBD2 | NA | CSAEGTSGAETQYF | TGCAGTGCGGAGGGGACTAGCGGGGCCGAGACCCAGTACTTC
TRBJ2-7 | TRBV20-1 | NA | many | CSARSKGPGEQYF | TGCAGTGCTAGATCAAAGGGGCCGGGGGAGCAGTACTTC
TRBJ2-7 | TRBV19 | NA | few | CASQGGGHEQYF | TGTGCCAGCCAGGGGGGGGGTCACGAGCAGTACTTC
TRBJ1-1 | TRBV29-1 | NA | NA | CSVEGGTAPEAFF | TGCAGCGTTGAAGGGGGGACCGCTCCTGAAGCTTTCTTT
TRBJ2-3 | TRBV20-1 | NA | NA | CSARDFEGGDPDTQYF | TGCAGTGCTAGGGACTTCGAGGGGGGCGACCCAGATACGCAGTATTTT